The 5 T cell receptor beta chains below were found in one sample sequenced in a study of cytomegalovirus exposure and HLA in healthy donors. Sequenced by immunoSEQ multiplex PCR; TCRdb stores in-frame clones only, minus some. The sample carries some 86,000 clones, 80% to 95% recorded once. Specimen: PBMCs. The receptors stem from a woman aged 30 to 39 in good health and CMV-seronegative.

The chain employs TRBV27 and TRBJ2-7; the D gene is possibly TRBD1 (6 bases). The germline V gene has CDR1 MNHEY and CDR2 SMNVEV (reference sequence). The V and J ends lost 3 bases and 4 bases respectively, with 10 bases between them. CDR3 size: 13 residues. The CDR3: CASSFIQGYEQYF. For the CDR3, the DNA is TGTGCCAGCAGTTTTATACAGGGATACGAGCAGTACTTC.

The CDR3 bases are TGTGCCATCAGATCCGACAGGGGAGGGTACGAGCAGTACTTC. It encodes CAIRSDRGGYEQYF. The genes are TRBV10-3 and TRBJ2-7; possible D gene TRBD1, 8 bases. Germline CDR1 ENHRY, CDR2 SYGVKD. The CDR3 sequence is 14 residues long. V lost 6 bases and J lost 4, with 16 bases in between.

This sequence joins TRBV11-2 and TRBJ1-2; D is ambiguous. The CDR3 totals 14 residues. Germline lookup yields CDR1 SGHAT and CDR2 FQNNGV. Trimming cost V 4 bases and J 0 bases, with 9 bases left between them. CDR3: CASSSFGANYGYTF. The CDR3 DNA sequence: TGTGCCAGCAGCTCGTTCGGAGCTAACTATGGCTACACCTTC.

This chain uses TRBV6-5 with TRBJ1-1; no clear D. The V and J ends lost 7 bases and 3 bases respectively, with 15 bases between them. The CDR3 covers 14 residues. Germline lookup yields CDR1 MNHEY and CDR2 SVGAGI. Here the CDR3 DNA reads TGTGCCAGCATTGGTTGGGAGAGATACACTGAAGCTTTCTTT. Translating it yields CASIGWERYTEAFF.

The chain recombines TRBV28 with TRBJ2-1; possible D gene TRBD2, 6 bases. The CDR3 spans 17 residues. V lost 3 bases to trimming and J lost 7 bases, with 22 bases between them. Germline CDR1 is MDHEN and CDR2 is SYDVKM. The CDR3 loop is CASSLIGPGRHMNEQFF. The DNA for the CDR3 is TGTGCCAGCAGTTTGATAGGCCCAGGGAGGCACATGAATGAGCAGTTCTTC.